Listed below are T cell receptor beta chains from one sample, sequenced in a study of cytomegalovirus exposure and HLA in healthy donors. The protocol was immunoSEQ multiplex PCR, while the TCRdb copy is restricted to in-frame clones and leaves out a portion. The repertoire holds 150,000 to 180,000 clones, with 70% to 90% as singletons. The sample taken for sequencing was PBMCs. The origin of the receptors is a woman younger than 35 in good health and CMV-seronegative. CDR3s include the opening cysteine and the closing phenylalanine or tryptophan. A D gene is named only where the DNA matches it firmly. Clone size is shown for a subset of rows, as once, few, many or a class of expanded clone.

v_gene	abundance	j_gene	d_gene	CDR3nt	CDR3aa
TRBV7-2	NA	TRBJ2-3	NA	TGTGCCAGCAGCTTTGCTCGGAGAGATACGCAGTATTTT	CASSFARRDTQYF
TRBV6-5	once	TRBJ1-2	NA	TGTGCCAGCAGTCGGGCAGGGGATCGTGACGGCTACACCTTC	CASSRAGDRDGYTF
TRBV7-8	NA	TRBJ2-7	NA	TGTGCCAGCAGCCGACAGGGAGGCGGGTACGAGCAGTACTTC	CASSRQGGGYEQYF
TRBV11-2	few	TRBJ1-1	NA	TGTGCCAGCACCGCCGATCCGGGGAACACTGAAGCTTTCTTT	CASTADPGNTEAFF
TRBV28	NA	TRBJ1-5	NA	TGTGCCAGCAAATACGGGGGGCAGCCCCAGCATTTT	CASKYGGQPQHF
TRBV5-5	NA	TRBJ2-3	NA	TGTGCCAGCAGCTCATCAATGAGGGAAACAGATACGCAGTATTTT	CASSSSMRETDTQYF
TRBV5-1	few	TRBJ2-2	NA	TGCGCCAGCATACCCGACTTCCACACCGGGGAGCTGTTTTTT	CASIPDFHTGELFF
TRBV7-3	NA	TRBJ1-1	NA	TGTGCCAGCAGCCCACAATCGGGGGGTTCGGGCACTGAAGCTTTCTTT	CASSPQSGGSGTEAFF
TRBV19	NA	TRBJ2-1	TRBD2	TGTGCCAGTAGTGCCCGTCGGGCTAGCGGGAGTCATGAGCAGTTCTTC	CASSARRASGSHEQFF
TRBV6-5	NA	TRBJ2-7	NA	TGTGCCAGCAGTCCTGGGGGGGGGCCGCTTATAAACTTC	CASSPGGGPLINF
TRBV27	NA	TRBJ1-1	NA	TGTGCCAGCCGACGCGGAGGGCCGACTGAAGCTTTCTTT	CASRRGGPTEAFF
TRBV12-5	NA	TRBJ1-1	NA	TGTGCTAGTGGGTTAGCCAGGGGCACTGAAGCTTTCTTT	CASGLARGTEAFF
TRBV7-9	once	TRBJ2-7	NA	TGTGCCAGCAGCTTAGAGACAGGTCTATCCGAGCAGTACTTC	CASSLETGLSEQYF
TRBV7-2	NA	TRBJ2-7	NA	TGTGCCAGCAGCTCACCCCCCGGTTTCGACGAGCAGTACTTC	CASSSPPGFDEQYF
TRBV7-7	NA	TRBJ2-3	TRBD2	TGTGCCAGCAGTCAACTAGCGGGGACAGATACGCAGTATTTT	CASSQLAGTDTQYF
TRBV19	NA	TRBJ2-3	NA	TGTGCCAGTAGTATATCCAGGGCGGATACGCAGTATTTT	CASSISRADTQYF
TRBV7-9	NA	TRBJ2-3	NA	TGTGCCAGCAGCTCCCGGGGGACGTTCACAGATACGCAGTATTTT	CASSSRGTFTDTQYF
TRBV28	once	TRBJ1-5	TRBD1	TGTGCCAGCAGTTGGCGACAGGGGAGCCAGCCCCAGCATTTT	CASSWRQGSQPQHF
TRBV27	NA	TRBJ2-5	TRBD1	TGTGCCAGCAGTTCACAGGGGGCTAGAGTGCAAGAGACCCAGTACTTC	CASSSQGARVQETQYF
TRBV5-1	NA	TRBJ1-1	TRBD1	TGCGCCAGCAGCTTGGTCCCGACAGGGGGGACTGAAGCTTTCTTT	CASSLVPTGGTEAFF
TRBV27	NA	TRBJ1-2	TRBD1	TGTGCCAGCAGTTTGTTTCAGGGGGGTGGCTACACCTTC	CASSLFQGGGYTF
TRBV29-1	NA	TRBJ2-1	TRBD1	TGCAGTGCTAACCGGGACAGGGGCTACAATGAGCAGTTCTTC	CSANRDRGYNEQFF
TRBV11-3	NA	TRBJ2-7	TRBD2	TGTGCCAGCAGTGACAGCGGGGGCCCCTCCTACGAGCAGTACTTC	CASSDSGGPSYEQYF
TRBV5-1	NA	TRBJ1-4	TRBD1	TGCGCCAGCAGCCTGATGACCGGGACAGCTAATGAAAAACTGTTTTTT	CASSLMTGTANEKLFF
TRBV29-1	NA	TRBJ2-6	TRBD1	TGCAGCGTCCAAACAGGGGGCGGCTCTGGGGCCAACGTCCTGACTTTC	CSVQTGGGSGANVLTF
TRBV7-9	NA	TRBJ2-7	TRBD1	TGTGCCAGCAGCCTTACAGGGGGGGAGCAGTACTTC	CASSLTGGEQYF
TRBV27	NA	TRBJ1-4	NA	TGTGCCAGCAGCCGTGCGGGCCCTAATGAAAAACTGTTTTTT	CASSRAGPNEKLFF
TRBV7-2	NA	TRBJ2-5	TRBD2	TGTGCCAGCAGCTTGGGGGGGTTGGGGAAAGAGACCCAGTACTTC	CASSLGGLGKETQYF
TRBV2	NA	TRBJ2-7	NA	TGTGCCAGCAGTGAGGAGAGCTCCTACGAGCAGTACTTC	CASSEESSYEQYF
TRBV9	NA	TRBJ1-1	TRBD1	TGTGCCAGCAGCGCCGGGACAGGGGTAGCCACTGAAGCTTTCTTT	CASSAGTGVATEAFF
TRBV7-9	NA	TRBJ2-7	TRBD2	TGTGCCAGCAGCCGGTGGGCGGGAGCATATGGCGAGCAGTACTTC	CASSRWAGAYGEQYF
TRBV30	NA	TRBJ1-2	NA	TGTGCCTGGACACTTACCGCGGGGGCAGTAGATGGCTACACCTTC	CAWTLTAGAVDGYTF
TRBV28	NA	TRBJ1-3	NA	TGTGCCAGCAGTTTATTTTCAGGGGTGAGCTCTGGAAACACCATATATTTT	CASSLFSGVSSGNTIYF
TRBV6-6	NA	TRBJ2-4	NA	TGTGCCAGCAGTTTGATATCAGGGGTGGCCAAAAACATTCAGTACTTC	CASSLISGVAKNIQYF
TRBV7-2	few	TRBJ1-2	NA	TGTGCCAGCAGCTTAGGCCGGGGCTATGGCTACACCTTC	CASSLGRGYGYTF
TRBV6-1	few	TRBJ2-5	NA	TGTGCCAGCAAGAGTCACGCGGAGACCCAGTACTTC	CASKSHAETQYF